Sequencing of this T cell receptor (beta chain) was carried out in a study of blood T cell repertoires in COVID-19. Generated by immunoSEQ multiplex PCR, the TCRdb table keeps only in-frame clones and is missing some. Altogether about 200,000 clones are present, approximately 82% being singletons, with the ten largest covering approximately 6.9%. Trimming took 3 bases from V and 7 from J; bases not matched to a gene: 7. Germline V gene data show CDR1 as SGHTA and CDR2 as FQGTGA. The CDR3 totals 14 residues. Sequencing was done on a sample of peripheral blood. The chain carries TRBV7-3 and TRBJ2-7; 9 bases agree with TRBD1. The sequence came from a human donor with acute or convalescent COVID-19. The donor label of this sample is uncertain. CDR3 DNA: TGTGCCAGCAGCTTGGACAGGGGTACAGGGGAGCAGTACTTC. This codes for CASSLDRGTGEQYF.